This TCR beta chain was identified in a study of CD8 T cells in ankylosing spondylitis. Overall study results and limits: What seemed typical of ankylosing spondylitis blood was a TCR beta motif built from roughly 8 highly homologous variants.

TCRdb ran MiXCR on the 5' RACE reads and lists one entry per CDR3 protein. The sample carries some 220,000 distinct CDR3 sequences, approximately 7.4% recorded once. The CDR3 consists of 16 residues. The V and J ends lost 5 bases and 8 bases respectively, with 22 bases between them. From germline, CDR1 is SGHTA and CDR2 FQGTGA. This clonotype was seen many times. Its antigen remains unidentified. The chain links TRBV7-3 to TRBJ2-1, with unresolved D. Sequencing was done on a sample of blood, either unsorted or a sorted T cell fraction (not recorded which). The clonotype comes from a male donor with ankylosing spondylitis. CDR3 sequence (DNA): TGTGCCAGCAGCCGTGTGATGTCAGAGCCTTCGGATGAGCAGTTCTTC. It codes for CASSRVMSEPSDEQFF.